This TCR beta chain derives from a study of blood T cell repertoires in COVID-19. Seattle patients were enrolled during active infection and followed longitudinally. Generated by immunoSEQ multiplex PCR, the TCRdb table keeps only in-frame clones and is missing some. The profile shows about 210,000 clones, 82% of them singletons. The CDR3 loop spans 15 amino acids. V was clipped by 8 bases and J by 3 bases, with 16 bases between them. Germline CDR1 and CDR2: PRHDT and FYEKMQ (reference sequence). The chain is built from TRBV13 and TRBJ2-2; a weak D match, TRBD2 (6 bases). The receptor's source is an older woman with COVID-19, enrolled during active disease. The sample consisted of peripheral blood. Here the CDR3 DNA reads TGTGCCAGCCGGGGGAGCCGCCGGTACACCGGGGAGCTGTTTTTT. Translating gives CASRGSRRYTGELFF.